One sample yielded the 18 T cell receptor beta chains listed below, sequenced in a study of blood T cells in healthy people across ages. PCR was performed a second time for about 6 to 12 cycles using a sample-barcoded 5' primer and a J-beta primer mix. A single record per CDR3 protein comes from TCRdb applying MiXCR to the 5' RACE reads. The table lists under 1,000,000 distinct CDR3 sequences, around 34% of them singletons. Material: blood. Every receptor here comes from a man aged 18 to 30 in good health.

The chain joins TRBV28 to TRBJ2-5, with D perhaps matching TRBD2 (6 bases). CDR1 MDHEN and CDR2 SYDVKM come from the germline V gene. There are 15 residues in the CDR3. V dropped 7 bases and J dropped 5 bases, with 20 bases sitting between them. The CDR3 here is CASTLALGAYETQYF. The CDR3 nucleotides read TGTGCCAGCACCCTAGCGCTAGGGGCGTACGAGACCCAGTACTTC.

The chain joins TRBV4-2 to TRBJ1-3; no clear D gene. The CDR3 consists of 14 residues. Per the germline V gene, CDR1 is LGHNA and CDR2 is YNFKEQ. V was shortened by 3 bases and J by 4 bases, with 10 bases between the two germline ends. The CDR3 bases are TGTGCCAGCAGCCACGTAGGTGAAGGAAACACCATATATTTT. This translates into CASSHVGEGNTIYF.

This clonotype was observed a few times. The genes are TRBV6-5 and TRBJ2-1, with unresolved D. Trimming removed 4 bases at V and 3 bases at J, with 16 bases between. The germline gives CDR1 MNHEY, CDR2 SVGAGI. CDR3 length: 16 residues. CDR3 in DNA: TGTGCCAGCAGTTTAACTCCCACCCATCTCTACAATGAGCAGTTCTTC. Translation: CASSLTPTHLYNEQFF.

This clonotype has only a few counts. The chain links TRBV5-1 to TRBJ1-6; D unclear. V was pared by 0 bases and J by 7 bases, with 14 bases between. Germline values: CDR1 SGHRS, CDR2 YFSETQ. The CDR3 is 16 amino acids. The CDR3 coding sequence is TGCGCCAGCAGCTTGGGACCCGGTGGGAGAAATTCACCCCTCCACTTT. It specifies CASSLGPGGRNSPLHF.

This clonotype appeared many times. The gene calls are TRBV20-1 and TRBJ2-3, with D possibly matching TRBD1 (6 bases). The CDR3 has 13 residues. V shed 6 bases and J shed 2 bases, with 12 bases lying between them. Germline assignment: CDR1 DFQATT and CDR2 SNEGSKA (reference sequence). CDR3 coding DNA: TGCAGTGCCGGGACACCTAACACAGATACGCAGTATTTT. Protein: CSAGTPNTDTQYF.

In its sample, this clonotype was seen many times. The chain is built from TRBV29-1 and TRBJ2-3, with a tentative D call TRBD2 (5 bases). Germline CDR1 SQVTM, CDR2 ANQGSEA. There are 11 residues in the CDR3. V was trimmed by 4 bases and J by 6 bases, leaving 8 bases between them. The CDR3 region has the DNA TGCAGCGTTGTTCCGGGGGATACGCAGTATTTT. It translates to CSVVPGDTQYF.

The chain has TRBV18 and TRBJ1-5; 9 bases line up with TRBD1. Per germline, CDR1 KGHSH and CDR2 LQKENI. CDR3 length: 14 amino acids. The V gene end was trimmed by 4 bases and the J gene end by 7 bases; junction bases not matched to a gene: 5. CDR3 nucleotide sequence: TGTGCCAGCTCACGGGACAGGGAGCACCAGCCCCAGCATTTT. It encodes CASSRDREHQPQHF.

This clonotype was counted a few times. The chain couples TRBV20-1 to TRBJ2-3; no definite D call. The CDR3 spans 14 residues. Trimming pared 5 bases from V and 1 base from J, leaving 13 bases between. Germline V CDR1 and CDR2: DFQATT, SNEGSKA (reference sequence). The CDR3 region is CSAFGPLGTDTQYF. The CDR3 DNA reads TGCAGTGCTTTCGGCCCTCTGGGCACAGATACGCAGTATTTT.

V usage is TRBV4-3 and J usage is TRBJ1-1; D is ambiguous. The germline V gene has CDR1 LGHNA and CDR2 YSLEER. The V end was cut by 1 base, the J end by 6 bases, with 15 bases between. The CDR3 runs to 15 residues. CDR3 protein: CASSQAPSGIAEAFF. CDR3 nucleotide sequence: TGCGCCAGCAGCCAAGCCCCCTCGGGGATCGCTGAAGCTTTCTTT.

This clonotype was counted a few times. This chain links TRBV12-3 or TRBV12-4 with TRBJ2-1; no clear D gene. V shed 1 base and J shed 4 bases, with 8 bases lying between them. The CDR3 extends over 14 amino acids. The CDR3, as DNA: TGTGCCAGCAGTTTAGAAACGGTGTACAATGAGCAGTTCTTC. Protein sequence: CASSLETVYNEQFF.

This clonotype turned up a few times. The chain combines TRBV11-2 with TRBJ2-3, with 12 bases aligning to TRBD2. The CDR3 sequence is 17 residues long. Germline V gene sequence: CDR1 SGHAT, CDR2 FQNNGV. V lost 1 base, J lost 6 bases, and 8 bases stayed unmatched. This CDR3 reads CASSLGASGGALDTQYF. CDR3 nucleotide sequence: TGTGCCAGCAGCTTAGGGGCTAGCGGGGGGGCTTTGGATACGCAGTATTTT.

With respect to this clonotype: A much larger clone differs from this one at a single base, so this may be a read error. V and J are TRBV5-1 and TRBJ2-1; perhaps TRBD2 as D (6 bases). Looked up from germline, CDR1 is SGHRS and CDR2 is YFSETQ. CDR3 size: 15 residues. V was cut by 3 bases and J by 1 base, with 11 bases left in between. The CDR3, as DNA: TGCGCCAGCAGCTCCGTCCGGGGGTCCTACAATGAGCAGTTCTTC. This sequence encodes CASSSVRGSYNEQFF.

J is TRBJ2-3 and V is TRBV5-1; D uncertain. V lost 5 bases, J lost 0 bases, and 7 bases lay in between. The CDR3 runs to 13 residues. CDR1 and CDR2 from the germline V gene are SGHRS and YFSETQ. CDR3 in DNA: TGCGCCAGCAGTGTTTGGAGCACAGATACGCAGTATTTT. Encoded protein: CASSVWSTDTQYF.

The chain couples TRBV4-2 to TRBJ2-7; a possible D gene is TRBD2 (5 bases). The germline V gene has CDR1 LGHNA and CDR2 YNFKEQ. The CDR3 sequence is 14 residues long. V lost 1 base, J lost 2 bases, and 9 bases lay in between. The CDR3 loop reads CASSQVTTAYEQYF. CDR3 DNA sequence: TGTGCCAGCAGCCAAGTGACTACCGCCTACGAGCAGTACTTC.

The chain joins TRBV5-1 to TRBJ1-1; D unclear. The CDR3 is 12 amino acids. Germline V gene lookup returns CDR1 SGHRS and CDR2 YFSETQ. Trimming shortened V by 4 bases and J by 3 bases, and 7 bases separated the two germline ends. CDR3 sequence: CASSPDDTEAFF. As DNA, the CDR3 is TGCGCCAGCAGCCCGGACGACACTGAAGCTTTCTTT.

This clonotype was counted many times. This rearrangement joins TRBV27 to TRBJ2-7, with a tentative D call TRBD2 (5 bases). The CDR3 runs to 12 residues. Germline V gene data show CDR1 as MNHEY and CDR2 as SMNVEV (reference sequence). The germline V and J ends were trimmed by 8 bases and 0 bases, with 8 bases remaining between them. CDR3 nucleotide sequence: TGTGCCAGCCGGGGAAACTCCTACGAGCAGTACTTC. As protein: CASRGNSYEQYF.

This clonotype was recorded many times. The V and J genes are TRBV20-1 and TRBJ1-1; 11 positions match TRBD1. CDR1 DFQATT and CDR2 SNEGSKA come from the germline V gene (reference sequence). The CDR3 consists of 15 residues. The junction had 6 bases not matched to a gene; V was cut back by 5 bases and J by 1 base. CDR3 sequence reads: CSAPPGTGGNTEAFF. The CDR3 DNA sequence: TGCAGTGCTCCACCCGGGACAGGGGGGAACACTGAAGCTTTCTTT.

This clonotype has a count of ten or more. J is TRBJ2-3 and V is TRBV29-1, with a tentative D call TRBD1 (7 bases). The ends were cut back, 3 bases at V and 2 bases at J, with 9 bases in the middle. The CDR3 consists of 13 residues. The germline CDR1 and CDR2 sequences are SQVTM and ANQGSEA. The CDR3 sequence: CSVEEGATDTQYF. CDR3 DNA sequence: TGCAGCGTTGAGGAGGGGGCCACAGATACGCAGTATTTT.